The entry below describes one T cell receptor beta chain. What it recognizes is unknown. The data belong to a study of blood T cells in healthy people across ages. Overall study findings and caveats: It was found that TCR beta diversity correlated strongly with the percentage of naive T cells.

A second PCR of roughly 7 to 11 cycles used a sample-barcoded 5' primer and a J-beta primer mix. TCRdb called the 5' RACE reads again in MiXCR, with one record for every CDR3 protein. This table has roughly 1,700,000 distinct CDR3 sequences, about 28% appearing once. Per germline, CDR1 SQVTM and CDR2 ANQGSEA. Trimming stripped 3 bases from V and 1 base from J, with 7 bases between. The CDR3 sequence is 13 residues long. The TCR was taken from a woman aged 25 to 39 in good health. The chain uses TRBV29-1 and TRBJ2-1; D remains unclear. Sequenced sample: blood. The CDR3 loop reads CSVDRCSYNEQFF. Here the CDR3 DNA reads TGCAGCGTTGACAGGTGTTCCTACAATGAGCAGTTCTTC.